This TCR beta chain was documented in a study of blood T cell repertoires in COVID-19. V lost 3 bases, J lost 5 bases, and 5 bases stayed unmatched. The germline CDR1 and CDR2 sequences are MDHEN and SYDVKM. The CDR3 sequence is 14 residues long. Assay used: immunoSEQ multiplex PCR; TCRdb lists only in-frame clones, some missing. The table records around 200,000 clones, 80% to 90% of them present only once. The specimen was peripheral blood. J is TRBJ1-2 and V is TRBV28; 8 bases are a match to TRBD1. The sequence was collected from a woman older than 75 with acute or convalescent COVID-19. The CDR3 loop reads CASSLTGVIYGYTF. The DNA for the CDR3 is TGTGCCAGCAGTTTGACAGGGGTTATTTATGGCTACACCTTC.